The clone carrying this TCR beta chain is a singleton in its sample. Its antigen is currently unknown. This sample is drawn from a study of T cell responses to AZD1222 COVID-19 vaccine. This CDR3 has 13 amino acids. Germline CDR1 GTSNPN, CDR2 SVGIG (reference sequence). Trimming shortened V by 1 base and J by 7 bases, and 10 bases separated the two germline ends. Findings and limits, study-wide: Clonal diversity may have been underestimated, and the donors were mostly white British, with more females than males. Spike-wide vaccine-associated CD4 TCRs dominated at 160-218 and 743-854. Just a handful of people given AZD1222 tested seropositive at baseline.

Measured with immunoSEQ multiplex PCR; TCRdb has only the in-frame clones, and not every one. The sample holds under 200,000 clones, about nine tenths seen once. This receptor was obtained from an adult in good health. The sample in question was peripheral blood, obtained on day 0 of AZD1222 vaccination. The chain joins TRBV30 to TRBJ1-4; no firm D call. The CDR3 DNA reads TGTGCCTGGAGTGGAGGAGTGGGTGAAAAACTGTTTTTT. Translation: CAWSGGVGEKLFF.